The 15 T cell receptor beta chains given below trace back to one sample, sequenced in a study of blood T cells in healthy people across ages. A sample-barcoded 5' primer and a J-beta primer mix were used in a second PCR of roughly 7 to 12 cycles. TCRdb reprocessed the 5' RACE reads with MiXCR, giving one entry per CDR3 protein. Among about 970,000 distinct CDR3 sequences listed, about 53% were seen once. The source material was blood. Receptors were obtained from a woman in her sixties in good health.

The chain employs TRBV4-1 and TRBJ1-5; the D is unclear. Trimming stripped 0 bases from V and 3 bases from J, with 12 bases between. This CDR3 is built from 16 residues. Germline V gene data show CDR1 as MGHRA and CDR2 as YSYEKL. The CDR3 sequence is CASSQDLVSYNQPQHF. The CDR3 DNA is TGCGCCAGCAGCCAAGATCTCGTGAGTTACAATCAGCCCCAGCATTTT.

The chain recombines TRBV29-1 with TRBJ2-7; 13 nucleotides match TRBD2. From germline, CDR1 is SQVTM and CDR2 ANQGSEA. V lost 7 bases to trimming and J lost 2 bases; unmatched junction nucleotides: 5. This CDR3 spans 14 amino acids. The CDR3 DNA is TGCAGCGCGTCACTAGCGGGAGGGACCTACGAGCAGTACTTC. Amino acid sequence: CSASLAGGTYEQYF.

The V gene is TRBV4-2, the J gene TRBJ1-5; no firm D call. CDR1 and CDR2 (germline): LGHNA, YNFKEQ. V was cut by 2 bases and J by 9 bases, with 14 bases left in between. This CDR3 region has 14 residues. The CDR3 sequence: CASSQSRNISPQHF. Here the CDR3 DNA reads TGTGCCAGCAGCCAATCACGCAACATTTCGCCCCAGCATTTT.

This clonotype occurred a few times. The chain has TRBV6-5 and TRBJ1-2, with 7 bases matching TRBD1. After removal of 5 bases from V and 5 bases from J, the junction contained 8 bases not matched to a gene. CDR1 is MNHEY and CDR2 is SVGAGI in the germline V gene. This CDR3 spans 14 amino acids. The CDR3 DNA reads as TGTGCCAGCAGTAGAGACAGGGATTGGTATGGCTACACCTTC. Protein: CASSRDRDWYGYTF.

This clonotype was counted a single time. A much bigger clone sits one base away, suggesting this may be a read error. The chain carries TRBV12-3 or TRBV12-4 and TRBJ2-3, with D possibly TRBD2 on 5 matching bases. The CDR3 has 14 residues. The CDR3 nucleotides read TGTCCCAGCAGTTTAGGCCTAGCATCAGATACGCAGTATTTT. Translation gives CPSSLGLASDTQYF.

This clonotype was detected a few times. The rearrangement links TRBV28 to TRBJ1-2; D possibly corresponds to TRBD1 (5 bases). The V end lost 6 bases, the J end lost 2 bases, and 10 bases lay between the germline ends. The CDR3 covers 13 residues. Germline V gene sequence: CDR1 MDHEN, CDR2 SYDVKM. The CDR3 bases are TGTGCCAGCAGGGCAGGGTTGAACTATGGCTACACCTTC. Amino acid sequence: CASRAGLNYGYTF.

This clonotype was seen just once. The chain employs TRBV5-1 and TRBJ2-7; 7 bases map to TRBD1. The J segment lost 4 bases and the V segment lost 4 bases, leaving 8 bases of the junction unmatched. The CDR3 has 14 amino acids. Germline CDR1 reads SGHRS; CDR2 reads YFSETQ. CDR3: CASSHNRGQYEQYF. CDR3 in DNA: TGCGCCAGCAGCCACAACAGGGGCCAATACGAGCAGTACTTC.

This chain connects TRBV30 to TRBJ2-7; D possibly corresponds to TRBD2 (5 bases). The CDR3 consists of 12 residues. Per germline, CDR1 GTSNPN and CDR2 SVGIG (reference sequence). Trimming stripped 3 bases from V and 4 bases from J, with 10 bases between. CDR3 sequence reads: CAWSGGGYEQYF. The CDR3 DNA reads TGTGCCTGGAGCGGTGGAGGTTACGAGCAGTACTTC.

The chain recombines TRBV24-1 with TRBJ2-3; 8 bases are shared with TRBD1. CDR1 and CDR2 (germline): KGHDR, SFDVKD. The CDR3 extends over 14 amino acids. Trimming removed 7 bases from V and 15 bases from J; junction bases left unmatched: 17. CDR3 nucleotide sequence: TGTGCCACCAGGAGACAGGGGAGCACAGATACGCGATATTTT. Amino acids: CATRRQGSTDTRYF.

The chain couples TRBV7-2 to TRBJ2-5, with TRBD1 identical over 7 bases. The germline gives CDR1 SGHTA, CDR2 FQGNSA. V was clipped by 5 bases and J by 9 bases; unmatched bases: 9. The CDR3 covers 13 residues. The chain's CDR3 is CASSLGGPWAQYF. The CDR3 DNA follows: TGTGCCAGCAGCCTAGGGGGCCCATGGGCCCAGTACTTC.

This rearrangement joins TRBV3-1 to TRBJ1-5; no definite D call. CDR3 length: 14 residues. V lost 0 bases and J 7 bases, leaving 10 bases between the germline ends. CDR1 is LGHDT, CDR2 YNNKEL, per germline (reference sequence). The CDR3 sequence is CASSQDLGTQPQHF. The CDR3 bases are TGTGCCAGCAGCCAAGATCTTGGAACACAGCCCCAGCATTTT. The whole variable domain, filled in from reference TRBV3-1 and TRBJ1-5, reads DTAVSQTPKYLVTQMGNDKSIKCEQNLGHDTMYWYKQDSKKFLKIMFSYNNKELIINETVPNRFSPKSPDKAHLNLHINSLELGDSAVYFCASSQDLGTQPQHFGDGTRLSIL.

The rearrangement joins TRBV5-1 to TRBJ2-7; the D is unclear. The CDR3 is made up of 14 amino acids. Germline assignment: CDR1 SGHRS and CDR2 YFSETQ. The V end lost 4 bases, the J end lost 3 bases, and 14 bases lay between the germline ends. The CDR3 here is CASSVDPRDYEQYF. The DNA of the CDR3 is TGCGCCAGCAGCGTTGACCCGAGAGACTACGAGCAGTACTTC.

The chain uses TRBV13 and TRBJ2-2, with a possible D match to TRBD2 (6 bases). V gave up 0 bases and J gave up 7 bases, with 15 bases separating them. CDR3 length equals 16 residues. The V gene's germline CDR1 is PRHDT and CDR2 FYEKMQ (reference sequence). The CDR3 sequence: CASSLGLGGTVGELFF. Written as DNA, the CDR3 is TGTGCCAGCAGCTTAGGCCTTGGCGGGACGGTCGGGGAGCTGTTTTTT.

This CDR3 is CASRPYRGPGYEQYF. For the CDR3, the DNA is TGTGCCAGCAGACCATACAGGGGGCCAGGCTACGAGCAGTACTTC. The rearrangement links TRBV28 to TRBJ2-7, with 9 bases matching TRBD1. With 6 bases clipped from V and 3 bases from J, the junction kept 9 bases outside the gene matches. Germline V gene sequence: CDR1 MDHEN, CDR2 SYDVKM. This CDR3 has 15 amino acids.

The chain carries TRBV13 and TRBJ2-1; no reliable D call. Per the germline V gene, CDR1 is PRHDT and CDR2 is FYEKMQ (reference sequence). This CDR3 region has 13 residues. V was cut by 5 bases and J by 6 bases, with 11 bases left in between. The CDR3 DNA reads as TGTGCCAGCAGCCCACAAATAGTCAATGAGCAGTTCTTC. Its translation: CASSPQIVNEQFF.